These 20 T cell receptor beta chains were all obtained from the same sample, sequenced in a study of T cells in Graves' hyperthyroidism and ophthalmopathy. TCR beta CDR3 regions were amplified from RNA transcripts. TCR CDR3 regions were first amplified by RT-PCR with HTBI primers. TCRdb reprocessed the multiplex PCR reads via MiXCR and lists one record per CDR3 protein. In the table there are some 650,000 distinct CDR3 sequences, 16% of which are singletons. The sample comprised blood. The receptor source for this set is a woman between 40 and 50 years old with Graves' ophthalmopathy.

In its sample, this clonotype was seen many times. The V gene is TRBV5-1, the J gene TRBJ1-1, with D possibly being TRBD1 (5 bases). There are 15 residues in the CDR3. V shed 4 bases and J shed 1 base, with 14 bases lying between them. Germline assignment: CDR1 SGHRS and CDR2 YFSETQ. CDR3 coding DNA: TGCGCCAGCAGCCAACAACAGGCGCCGAACACTGAAGCTTTCTTT. Its protein product is CASSQQQAPNTEAFF.

This clonotype showed up many times. The chain has TRBV5-1 and TRBJ2-1; 7 nucleotides align to TRBD2. J gave up 8 bases and V 0 bases, and 11 bases lay outside the gene matches. The CDR3 length is 16 residues. Germline CDR1 reads SGHRS; CDR2 reads YFSETQ. CDR3 protein: CASSLVAGVLNYEQFF. The CDR3 DNA sequence: TGCGCCAGCAGCTTGGTCGCGGGAGTTTTGAATTATGAGCAGTTCTTC.

The chain recombines TRBV4-1 with TRBJ1-2, with 7 positions matching TRBD1. The CDR3 covers 16 residues. J lost 1 base, V lost 3 bases, and 8 bases had no gene match. CDR1 is MGHRA and CDR2 is YSYEKL in the germline V gene. CDR3 protein: CASSHAGTEINYGYTF. The CDR3 DNA sequence: TGCGCCAGCAGCCACGCCGGGACAGAAATTAACTATGGCTACACCTTC.

The chain carries TRBV7-9 and TRBJ2-3; TRBD2 might be the D (6 bases). Trimming took 3 bases from V and 3 from J, leaving 16 bases between them. Germline V gene data show CDR1 as SEHNR and CDR2 as FQNEAQ (reference sequence). The CDR3 runs to 16 residues. CDR3 residues: CASSLARLAETDTQYF. For the CDR3, the DNA is TGTGCCAGCAGCTTGGCGCGGTTAGCGGAAACAGATACGCAGTATTTT.

The chain joins TRBV7-9 to TRBJ2-3; 12 bases align to TRBD2. Germline trimming cut 5 bases from V and 3 bases from J; bases unmatched to any gene: 3. The CDR3 is 15 amino acids. Germline values: CDR1 SEHNR, CDR2 FQNEAQ (reference sequence). In DNA form, the CDR3 reads TGTGCCAGCAGCATCGGACTAGCGGGGACAGATACGCAGTATTTT. Residues: CASSIGLAGTDTQYF.

There are a few counts of this clonotype. This chain joins TRBV5-6 and TRBJ2-3; tentatively, D is TRBD1 (6 bases). The germline V gene encodes CDR1 SGHDT and CDR2 YYEEEE. The CDR3 runs to 14 residues. V shed 2 bases and J shed 2 bases, with 9 bases lying between them. The CDR3 region is CASSLTGPTDTQYF. As DNA, the CDR3 is TGTGCCAGCAGCTTAACAGGGCCCACAGATACGCAGTATTTT. The full variable domain, its missing parts supplied by reference TRBV5-6 and TRBJ2-3, is DAGVTQSPTHLIKTRGQQVTLRCSPKSGHDTVSWYQQALGQGPQFIFQYYEEEERQRGNFPDRFSGHQFPNYSSELNVNALLLGDSALYLCASSLTGPTDTQYFGPGTRLTVL.

This clonotype was seen ten or more times. This chain uses TRBV7-3 with TRBJ2-1; no firm D call. The V end lost 3 bases, the J end lost 7 bases, and 13 bases lay between the germline ends. Germline assignment: CDR1 SGHTA and CDR2 FQGTGA. CDR3 length equals 14 residues. As DNA, the CDR3 is TGTGCCAGCAGCTTGAATCGTGGGTCAAATGAGCAGTTCTTC. This sequence encodes CASSLNRGSNEQFF.

This chain connects TRBV29-1 to TRBJ2-2; D is unresolved. The CDR3 covers 11 residues. The V and J ends lost 7 bases and 5 bases respectively, with 8 bases between them. In germline, CDR1 is SQVTM, CDR2 ANQGSEA. CDR3 protein: CSGWWTGELFF. DNA of the CDR3: TGCAGCGGATGGTGGACCGGGGAGCTGTTTTTT.

This clonotype came up many times. This chain joins TRBV19 and TRBJ1-5, with D uncertain. The germline CDR1 and CDR2 sequences are LNHDA and SQIVND (reference sequence). The CDR3 consists of 18 residues. V lost 4 bases and J 6 bases, leaving 25 bases between the germline ends. The CDR3 DNA follows: TGTGCCAGTAGTACCCTCCCCAGGCACCCCAAGGGTGCTCAGCCCCAGCATTTT. Translation: CASSTLPRHPKGAQPQHF.

In this sample, this clonotype turned up many times. The CDR3 nucleotides read TGCAGTGCTAGTTCGATAGCGGGAGTGGGCTCCTACAATGAGCAGTTCTTC. This sequence encodes CSASSIAGVGSYNEQFF. This chain connects TRBV20-1 to TRBJ2-1; 9 bases are a match to TRBD2. The CDR3 runs to 17 residues. In germline, CDR1 is DFQATT, CDR2 SNEGSKA (reference sequence). J was trimmed by 0 bases and V by 3 bases; bases with no gene match: 9.

The sample holds many counts of this clonotype. V and J are TRBV6-2 or TRBV6-3 and TRBJ2-7; TRBD2 aligns across 14 bases. This CDR3 has 15 amino acids. Germline CDR1 is MNHEY and CDR2 is SVGEGT. V lost 0 bases, J lost 6 bases, and 1 base stayed unmatched. CDR3: CASSYSTSGRAEQYF. CDR3 DNA sequence: TGTGCCAGCAGTTACTCGACTAGCGGGAGGGCCGAGCAGTACTTC.

This clonotype was recorded many times. This sequence joins TRBV18 and TRBJ2-3; D is possibly TRBD2 (5 bases). The CDR3 runs 12 residues. Deletions cut 2 bases from V and 5 bases from J, with 5 bases between. CDR1 is KGHSH, CDR2 LQKENI, per germline. CDR3 sequence reads: CASSPAGDTQYF. The CDR3 region has the DNA TGTGCCAGCTCACCAGCGGGAGATACGCAGTATTTT.

This clonotype was recorded a few times. This sequence joins TRBV11-3 and TRBJ2-5; D is possibly TRBD2 (5 bases). The V and J ends lost 5 bases and 5 bases respectively, with 21 bases between them. This CDR3 has 16 residues. Per germline, CDR1 SGHNT and CDR2 YENEEA. CDR3 region: CASSNPGIQKMETQYF. The CDR3 DNA reads TGTGCCAGCAGCAACCCCGGGATACAGAAGATGGAGACCCAGTACTTC.

This clonotype was counted only a few times. The gene calls are TRBV5-8 and TRBJ1-5; TRBD1 is a possible D gene (6 bases). The CDR3 totals 15 residues. Germline V lookup: CDR1 SGHTS, CDR2 YDEGEE. V lost 0 bases, J lost 9 bases, and 16 bases lay in between. Here the CDR3 DNA reads TGTGCCAGCAGCTTGGGGCAGGGGCGTCCCGGGCCCCAGCATTTT. Translating gives CASSLGQGRPGPQHF.

The V and J genes are TRBV5-5 and TRBJ2-7, with D possibly TRBD1 on 5 matching bases. Germline V gives CDR1 SGHKS, CDR2 YYEKEE (reference sequence). The CDR3 has 13 residues. V was pared by 1 base and J by 5 bases, with 10 bases between. The CDR3 here is CASSLIDSDEQYF. Here the CDR3 DNA reads TGTGCCAGCAGCTTGATAGACAGCGACGAGCAGTACTTC. The complete variable domain, with remaining parts taken from reference TRBV5-5 and TRBJ2-7, reads DAGVTQSPTHLIKTRGQQVTLRCSPISGHKSVSWYQQVLGQGPQFIFQYYEKEERGRGNFPDRFSARQFPNYSSELNVNALLLGDSALYLCASSLIDSDEQYFGPGTRLTVT.

The chain employs TRBV6-2 or TRBV6-3 and TRBJ2-3; D is unclear. This CDR3 comprises 11 residues. With 4 bases removed from V and 6 bases from J, the gap between germline ends came to 5 bases. The germline V gene has CDR1 MNHEY and CDR2 SVGEGT. The CDR3: CASSFHDTQYF. CDR3 coding DNA: TGTGCCAGCAGTTTTCACGATACGCAGTATTTT.

The J gene is TRBJ1-5, the V gene TRBV7-8; 7 bases agree with TRBD1. The CDR3 runs 14 residues. With 5 bases clipped from V and 5 bases from J, the junction kept 6 bases outside the gene matches. Per germline, CDR1 SGHVS and CDR2 FQNEAQ. The CDR3 spells CASSLGQFYQPQHF. CDR3 in DNA: TGTGCCAGCAGCCTGGGACAGTTCTATCAGCCCCAGCATTTT.

This clonotype was detected a few times. The rearrangement uses TRBV3-1 and TRBJ1-6, with D uncertain. The CDR3 runs 14 residues. CDR1 and CDR2 from the germline V gene are LGHDT and YNNKEL (reference sequence). The V end lost 1 base, the J end lost 9 bases, and 10 bases lay between the germline ends. CDR3 residues: CASSQVAGFSPLHF. CDR3 nucleotides: TGTGCCAGCAGCCAAGTTGCGGGTTTTTCACCCCTCCACTTT.

The rearrangement joins TRBV20-1 to TRBJ2-5, with 8 bases matching TRBD2. Germline V lookup: CDR1 DFQATT, CDR2 SNEGSKA (reference sequence). The CDR3 spans 14 residues. J was trimmed by 2 bases and V by 3 bases; bases with no gene match: 5. The CDR3 loop is CSASLRGVQETQYF. In nucleotides, the CDR3 is TGCAGTGCTAGTTTGCGGGGGGTACAAGAGACCCAGTACTTC.

This clonotype was found a few times. The V and J genes are TRBV29-1 and TRBJ1-5, with D unclear. The CDR3 spans 13 residues. Germline values: CDR1 SQVTM, CDR2 ANQGSEA. Trimming cost V 4 bases and J 1 base, with 8 bases left between them. The CDR3 region is CSVGSLSNQPQHF. CDR3 in DNA: TGCAGCGTTGGGAGTTTGAGCAATCAGCCCCAGCATTTT.